This is a list of T cell receptor beta chains from one sample in a study of cytomegalovirus exposure and HLA in healthy donors. Method: immunoSEQ multiplex PCR; TCRdb's copy keeps in-frame clones and lacks some. The top ten clones hold 6.5% to 8.5% of a sample with about 140,000 clones, about 9.2% of them seen once. Material: PBMCs. Receptors were obtained from a woman aged 35 to 49 in good health and CMV-seropositive. The CDR3 runs from the conserved cysteine through the conserved F or W. The order of the fields is clone size, V gene, J gene, D gene, CDR3 protein, CDR3 DNA. A D gene is named only where the DNA matches it firmly. Clone size is given for some rows only: seen once, a few or many times, or a class if the clone is expanded.

clone_size: .
v_call: TRBV18
j_call: TRBJ1-1
d_call: TRBD1
cdr3_aa: CASSFRGPGTGNRGTEAFF
cdr3_nt: TGTGCCAGCTCATTTAGGGGACCCGGGACAGGGAACCGAGGGACTGAAGCTTTCTTT

clone_size: .
v_call: TRBV5-6
j_call: TRBJ2-5
d_call: TRBD1
cdr3_aa: CASSAPRQGSGRETQYF
cdr3_nt: TGTGCCAGCAGCGCACCCCGACAGGGGTCCGGGCGAGAGACCCAGTACTTC

clone_size: few
v_call: TRBV5-4
j_call: TRBJ2-2
d_call: .
cdr3_aa: CASSLGLTNTGGLFF
cdr3_nt: TGTGCCAGCAGCTTGGGACTAACCAACACCGGGGGGCTGTTTTTT

clone_size: .
v_call: TRBV11-3
j_call: TRBJ2-3
d_call: .
cdr3_aa: CASSPPGDTQYF
cdr3_nt: TGTGCCAGCAGTCCCCCCGGAGATACGCAGTATTTT

clone_size: few
v_call: TRBV7-2
j_call: TRBJ2-4
d_call: .
cdr3_aa: CASSLTGRTIQYF
cdr3_nt: TGTGCCAGCAGCTTAACAGGGCGTACCATTCAGTACTTC

clone_size: few
v_call: TRBV5-6
j_call: TRBJ1-1
d_call: TRBD1
cdr3_aa: CASSFPTGAHTEAFF
cdr3_nt: TGTGCCAGCAGCTTCCCGACAGGGGCTCACACTGAAGCTTTCTTT

clone_size: .
v_call: TRBV6-1
j_call: TRBJ1-4
d_call: TRBD1
cdr3_aa: CATTDRGLSEKLFF
cdr3_nt: TGTGCCACCACGGACAGGGGGCTTTCTGAAAAACTGTTTTTT

clone_size: few
v_call: TRBV11-3
j_call: TRBJ2-7
d_call: TRBD2
cdr3_aa: CASSFWLAGNEQYF
cdr3_nt: TGTGCCAGCAGCTTCTGGCTAGCGGGGAATGAGCAGTACTTC

clone_size: few
v_call: TRBV19
j_call: TRBJ1-5
d_call: TRBD1
cdr3_aa: CASSQQGINQPQHF
cdr3_nt: TGTGCCAGTAGTCAACAGGGGATCAATCAGCCCCAGCATTTT

clone_size: .
v_call: TRBV4-2
j_call: TRBJ2-2
d_call: TRBD2
cdr3_aa: CASSPSRGGGYPGELFF
cdr3_nt: TGTGCCAGCAGCCCCAGCCGAGGCGGGGGGTACCCCGGGGAGCTGTTTTTT

clone_size: few
v_call: TRBV4-3
j_call: TRBJ1-5
d_call: .
cdr3_aa: CASSQDPRDDQPQHF
cdr3_nt: TGCGCCAGCAGCCAAGATCCCAGGGATGATCAGCCCCAGCATTTT

clone_size: .
v_call: TRBV9
j_call: TRBJ1-5
d_call: .
cdr3_aa: CASSVDGGSNQPQHF
cdr3_nt: TGTGCCAGCAGCGTAGATGGAGGTAGCAATCAGCCCCAGCATTTT

clone_size: .
v_call: TRBV2
j_call: TRBJ1-1
d_call: .
cdr3_aa: CASSTFSSGEAFF
cdr3_nt: TGTGCCAGCAGTACCTTCAGTTCGGGAGAAGCTTTCTTT

clone_size: .
v_call: TRBV7-6
j_call: TRBJ2-5
d_call: .
cdr3_aa: CASSRRQVGETQYF
cdr3_nt: TGTGCCAGCAGCCGAAGACAGGTGGGAGAGACCCAGTACTTC

clone_size: .
v_call: TRBV6-5
j_call: TRBJ2-6
d_call: .
cdr3_aa: CASSYAAAPGVLTF
cdr3_nt: TGTGCCAGCAGTTACGCGGCGGCCCCCGGCGTCCTGACTTTC

clone_size: .
v_call: TRBV14
j_call: TRBJ1-3
d_call: TRBD1
cdr3_aa: CASSQGSSGGIGGNTIYF
cdr3_nt: TGTGCCAGCAGCCAAGGTTCCTCAGGGGGGATTGGAGGAAACACCATATATTTT

clone_size: .
v_call: TRBV7-9
j_call: TRBJ2-3
d_call: .
cdr3_aa: CASSPSGGVADLTDTQYF
cdr3_nt: TGTGCCAGCAGCCCCTCAGGAGGGGTAGCGGATCTCACAGATACGCAGTATTTT

clone_size: .
v_call: TRBV5-1
j_call: TRBJ1-6
d_call: TRBD1
cdr3_aa: CASSFGQEDSPLHF
cdr3_nt: TGCGCCAGCAGCTTCGGACAGGAAGATTCACCCCTCCACTTT

clone_size: few
v_call: TRBV7-2
j_call: TRBJ1-5
d_call: .
cdr3_aa: CASSLDRPGQPQHF
cdr3_nt: TGTGCCAGCAGCTTAGACCGCCCGGGACAGCCCCAGCATTTT

clone_size: .
v_call: TRBV5-4
j_call: TRBJ2-3
d_call: .
cdr3_aa: CASSLGGSTDTQYF
cdr3_nt: TGTGCCAGCAGCTTGGGAGGGAGCACAGATACGCAGTATTTT

clone_size: few
v_call: TRBV5-1
j_call: TRBJ2-1
d_call: .
cdr3_aa: CASSPEGGSYNEQFF
cdr3_nt: TGCGCCAGCAGCCCGGAAGGGGGCTCCTACAATGAGCAGTTCTTC

clone_size: .
v_call: TRBV5-4
j_call: TRBJ2-1
d_call: TRBD2
cdr3_aa: CASSLDSGAYNEQFF
cdr3_nt: TGTGCCAGCAGCTTGGATAGCGGGGCATACAATGAGCAGTTCTTC

clone_size: .
v_call: TRBV5-1
j_call: TRBJ1-6
d_call: .
cdr3_aa: CASSFFDSLNSPLHF
cdr3_nt: TGCGCCAGCAGCTTTTTCGACAGCCTTAATTCACCCCTCCACTTT

clone_size: few
v_call: TRBV5-1
j_call: TRBJ2-7
d_call: TRBD1
cdr3_aa: CASTPGQNSYEQYF
cdr3_nt: TGCGCCAGTACACCGGGACAGAACTCCTACGAGCAGTACTTC

clone_size: few
v_call: TRBV6-5
j_call: TRBJ2-7
d_call: .
cdr3_aa: CASRPRALNYEQYF
cdr3_nt: TGTGCCAGCAGACCAAGAGCCTTAAACTACGAGCAGTACTTC

clone_size: few
v_call: TRBV2
j_call: TRBJ1-4
d_call: .
cdr3_aa: CASSLNRATNEKLFF
cdr3_nt: TGTGCCAGCAGTTTAAACAGGGCCACTAATGAAAAACTGTTTTTT

clone_size: .
v_call: TRBV4-1
j_call: TRBJ1-6
d_call: TRBD1
cdr3_aa: CASSQQTGGSSPLHF
cdr3_nt: TGCGCCAGCAGCCAGCAGACAGGGGGTAGTTCACCCCTCCACTTT

clone_size: .
v_call: TRBV6-1
j_call: TRBJ1-2
d_call: TRBD1
cdr3_aa: CASSEIGTGTNYGYTF
cdr3_nt: TGTGCCAGCAGTGAAATTGGGACAGGGACTAACTATGGCTACACCTTC

clone_size: few
v_call: TRBV5-1
j_call: TRBJ1-1
d_call: TRBD1
cdr3_aa: CASSFTGGWTEAFF
cdr3_nt: TGCGCCAGCAGCTTTACAGGGGGCTGGACTGAAGCTTTCTTT

clone_size: few
v_call: TRBV5-6
j_call: TRBJ1-2
d_call: .
cdr3_aa: CASSQGTANYGYTF
cdr3_nt: TGTGCCAGCAGCCAGGGTACAGCTAACTATGGCTACACCTTC

clone_size: .
v_call: TRBV5-4
j_call: TRBJ2-3
d_call: TRBD2
cdr3_aa: CASTPGTSGIRVGTDTQYF
cdr3_nt: TGTGCCAGCACTCCCGGGACTAGCGGGATTCGAGTGGGCACAGATACGCAGTATTTT

clone_size: few
v_call: TRBV2
j_call: TRBJ1-1
d_call: TRBD1
cdr3_aa: CASSEGDRGYNEAFF
cdr3_nt: TGTGCCAGCAGTGAGGGCGACAGGGGGTATAATGAAGCTTTCTTT

clone_size: .
v_call: TRBV5-1
j_call: TRBJ1-1
d_call: TRBD1
cdr3_aa: CASSLEGQGGTEAFF
cdr3_nt: TGCGCCAGCAGCTTGGAGGGACAGGGTGGTACTGAAGCTTTCTTT

clone_size: .
v_call: TRBV7-9
j_call: TRBJ2-2
d_call: .
cdr3_aa: CASNDRTNTGELFF
cdr3_nt: TGTGCCAGCAACGACAGAACGAACACCGGGGAGCTGTTTTTT

clone_size: few
v_call: TRBV7-6
j_call: TRBJ1-1
d_call: TRBD1
cdr3_aa: CASSPGQGSPEAFF
cdr3_nt: TGTGCCAGCAGCCCAGGACAGGGAAGCCCTGAAGCTTTCTTT

clone_size: .
v_call: TRBV11-2
j_call: TRBJ2-2
d_call: TRBD2
cdr3_aa: CASSLLGGVTGELFF
cdr3_nt: TGTGCCAGCAGCTTACTCGGGGGGGTCACCGGGGAGCTGTTTTTT

clone_size: few
v_call: TRBV4-3
j_call: TRBJ2-3
d_call: .
cdr3_aa: CASSQYGDTQYF
cdr3_nt: TGCGCCAGCAGCCAATACGGGGATACGCAGTATTTT

clone_size: few
v_call: TRBV6-1
j_call: TRBJ2-5
d_call: .
cdr3_aa: CASSEGRAGIQETQYF
cdr3_nt: TGTGCCAGCAGTGAGGGAAGGGCAGGGATACAAGAGACCCAGTACTTC

clone_size: few
v_call: TRBV1
j_call: TRBJ1-6
d_call: .
cdr3_aa: CTSSPGTGWSPLHF
cdr3_nt: TGCACCAGCAGCCCCGGGACAGGATGGTCACCCCTCCACTTT

clone_size: .
v_call: TRBV7-2
j_call: TRBJ2-5
d_call: .
cdr3_aa: CASSLYETQYF
cdr3_nt: TGTGCCAGCAGCTTATATGAGACCCAGTACTTC

clone_size: few
v_call: TRBV5-6
j_call: TRBJ2-1
d_call: .
cdr3_aa: CASSHLLGQSATRANEQLF
cdr3_nt: TGTGCCAGCAGCCACCTCCTTGGACAGAGTGCTACAAGGGCCAATGAGCAGCTCTTC

clone_size: .
v_call: TRBV2
j_call: TRBJ2-2
d_call: .
cdr3_aa: CASNQGPGELFF
cdr3_nt: TGTGCCAGCAATCAGGGGCCCGGGGAGCTGTTTTTT

clone_size: .
v_call: TRBV5-1
j_call: TRBJ2-5
d_call: TRBD2
cdr3_aa: CASRTSGGQGETQYF
cdr3_nt: TGCGCCAGTAGGACTAGCGGGGGGCAAGGGGAGACCCAGTACTTC

clone_size: few
v_call: TRBV5-1
j_call: TRBJ1-6
d_call: .
cdr3_aa: CASSLGRGWDSPLHF
cdr3_nt: TGCGCCAGCAGCTTGGGCAGGGGCTGGGATTCACCCCTCCACTTT

clone_size: .
v_call: TRBV4-3
j_call: TRBJ2-3
d_call: TRBD1
cdr3_aa: CASSQGPGQGGDTQYF
cdr3_nt: TGCGCCAGCAGCCAAGGTCCGGGACAGGGAGGAGATACGCAGTATTTT

clone_size: few
v_call: TRBV7-2
j_call: TRBJ1-6
d_call: .
cdr3_aa: CASSPDPGSPLHF
cdr3_nt: TGTGCCAGCAGCCCGGATCCGGGATCACCCCTCCACTTT

clone_size: .
v_call: TRBV29-1
j_call: TRBJ1-1
d_call: .
cdr3_aa: CSVAARASTEAFF
cdr3_nt: TGCAGCGTGGCCGCCAGGGCGAGCACTGAAGCTTTCTTT

clone_size: .
v_call: TRBV7-9
j_call: TRBJ1-4
d_call: TRBD1
cdr3_aa: CASSPDRITNEKLFF
cdr3_nt: TGTGCCAGCAGCCCGGACAGGATAACTAATGAAAAACTGTTTTTT

clone_size: .
v_call: TRBV11-3
j_call: TRBJ2-5
d_call: TRBD1
cdr3_aa: CASSPGQGRETQYF
cdr3_nt: TGTGCCAGCAGCCCGGGACAGGGACGGGAGACCCAGTACTTC

clone_size: few
v_call: TRBV2
j_call: TRBJ2-2
d_call: TRBD1
cdr3_aa: CASSEVQGAGPGELFF
cdr3_nt: TGTGCCAGCAGTGAGGTGCAGGGGGCAGGTCCCGGGGAGCTGTTTTTT

clone_size: few
v_call: TRBV27
j_call: TRBJ1-6
d_call: .
cdr3_aa: CASSLGQGLENSPLHF
cdr3_nt: TGTGCCAGCAGTTTGGGGCAGGGGCTGGAGAATTCACCCCTCCACTTT

clone_size: few
v_call: TRBV6-1
j_call: TRBJ1-1
d_call: TRBD1
cdr3_aa: CASTDRGTEAFF
cdr3_nt: TGTGCCAGCACAGACAGGGGCACTGAAGCTTTCTTT

clone_size: few
v_call: TRBV5-1
j_call: TRBJ2-7
d_call: .
cdr3_aa: CASSPESSYISYEQYF
cdr3_nt: TGCGCCAGCAGCCCCGAGTCCTCCTATATCTCCTACGAGCAGTACTTC

clone_size: few
v_call: TRBV21-1
j_call: TRBJ1-1
d_call: .
cdr3_aa: CASSKGYRGTNTEAFF
cdr3_nt: TGTGCCAGCAGCAAAGGGTACAGGGGGACGAACACTGAAGCTTTCTTT